This T cell receptor beta chain was found in a study of CD8 T cells in ankylosing spondylitis. Study-wide points: Significant enrichment of disease-linked clones was reportedly seen in matched ankylosing spondylitis synovial fluid.

One entry per CDR3 protein results from TCRdb running MiXCR on the 5' RACE reads. The table shows 200,000 to 300,000 distinct CDR3 sequences, with around 9.1% occurring only once. CDR1 and CDR2 (germline): SGHRS, YFSETQ. The CDR3 is 14 amino acids. Trimming pared 4 bases from V and 6 bases from J, leaving 13 bases between. This clonotype has just a few counts. Its antigen is unknown. The chain uses TRBV5-1 and TRBJ1-4; D might be TRBD1 (6 bases). Sequenced sample: blood, either unsorted or a sorted T cell fraction (not recorded which). The clonotype was recovered from a male donor with ankylosing spondylitis or in good health (not recorded which). CDR3 amino acids: CASSIRGSDEKLFF. The CDR3 DNA sequence: TGCGCCAGCAGCATCAGGGGTTCGGATGAAAAACTGTTTTTT.